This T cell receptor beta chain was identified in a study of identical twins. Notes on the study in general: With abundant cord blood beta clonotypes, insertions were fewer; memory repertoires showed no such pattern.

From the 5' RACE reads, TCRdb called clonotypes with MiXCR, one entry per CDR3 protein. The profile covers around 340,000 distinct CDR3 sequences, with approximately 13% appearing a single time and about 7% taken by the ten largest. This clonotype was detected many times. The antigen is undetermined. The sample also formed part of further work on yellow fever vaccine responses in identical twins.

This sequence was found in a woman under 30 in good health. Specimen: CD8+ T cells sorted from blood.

For the CDR3, the DNA is TGCGCCAGCAGCTTCGGGGACCGGGACAAGAAAAACATTCAGTACTTC. It encodes CASSFGDRDKKNIQYF. This chain uses TRBV5-1 with TRBJ2-4; tentative D call: TRBD1 (6 bases). CDR1 is SGHRS and CDR2 is YFSETQ in the germline V gene. V dropped 2 bases and J dropped 4 bases, with 16 bases sitting between them. The CDR3 loop spans 16 amino acids.